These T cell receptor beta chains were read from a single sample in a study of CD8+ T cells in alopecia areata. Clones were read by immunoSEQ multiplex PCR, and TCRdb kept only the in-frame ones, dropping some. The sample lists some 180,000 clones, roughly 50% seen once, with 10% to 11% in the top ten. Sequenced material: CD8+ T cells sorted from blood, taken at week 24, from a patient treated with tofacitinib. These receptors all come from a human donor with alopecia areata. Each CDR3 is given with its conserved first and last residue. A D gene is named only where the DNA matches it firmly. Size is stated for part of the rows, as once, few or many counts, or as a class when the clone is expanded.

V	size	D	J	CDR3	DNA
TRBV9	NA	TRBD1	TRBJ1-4	CASSGRQGNEKLFF	TGTGCCAGCAGCGGACGACAGGGGAATGAAAAACTGTTTTTT
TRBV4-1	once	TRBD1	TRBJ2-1	CASSQFVQQGAVEQFF	TGCGCCAGCAGCCAATTTGTTCAGCAGGGGGCTGTTGAGCAGTTCTTC
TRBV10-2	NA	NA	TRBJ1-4	CASSEFRQINEKLFF	TGCGCCAGCAGTGAGTTTCGGCAGATTAATGAAAAACTGTTTTTT
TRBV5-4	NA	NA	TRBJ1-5	CASSLVPGSNQPQHF	TGTGCCAGCAGCTTGGTTCCGGGTAGCAATCAGCCCCAGCATTTT
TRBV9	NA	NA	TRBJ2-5	CASSVDVGDQYF	TGTGCCAGCAGCGTAGATGTGGGTGACCAGTACTTC
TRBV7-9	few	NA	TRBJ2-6	CASSLGTPSSGANVLTF	TGTGCCAGCAGCCTCGGGACACCAAGCTCTGGGGCCAACGTCCTGACTTTC
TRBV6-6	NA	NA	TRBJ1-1	CASSDWTENTEAFF	TGTGCCAGCAGTGACTGGACAGAGAACACTGAAGCTTTCTTT
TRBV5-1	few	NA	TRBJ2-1	CASSLDRMNNEQFF	TGCGCCAGCAGCTTAGACAGGATGAACAATGAGCAGTTCTTC
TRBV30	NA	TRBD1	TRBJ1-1	CAWTRDSTEAFF	TGTGCCTGGACCCGGGACAGCACTGAAGCTTTCTTT
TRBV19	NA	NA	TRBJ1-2	CASSIGEIYTF	TGTGCCAGTAGTATAGGGGAGATCTACACCTTC
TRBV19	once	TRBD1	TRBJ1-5	CASLPGQRVGSNQPQHF	TGTGCCAGTCTTCCGGGACAGAGAGTAGGAAGCAATCAGCCCCAGCATTTT
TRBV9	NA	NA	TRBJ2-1	CASSVEGQSSYNEQFF	TGTGCCAGCAGCGTAGAGGGACAAAGCTCCTACAATGAGCAGTTCTTC
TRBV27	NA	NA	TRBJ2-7	CASGPLEAEQYF	TGTGCCAGCGGTCCCCTGGAGGCAGAGCAGTACTTC
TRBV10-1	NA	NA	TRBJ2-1	CASSESGEQFF	TGCGCCAGCAGTGAGTCGGGGGAGCAGTTCTTC